The 21 T cell receptor beta chains below come from one sample, sequenced in a study of shared clonotypes between healthy human individuals. Assay: immunoSEQ multiplex PCR; the TCRdb copy retains only in-frame clones and omits some. The sample holds 2,500,000 or so clones, about nine tenths seen once. The sample taken for sequencing was naive CD4+ T cells from PBMCs. Subset defined: CD45RA+ positively selected. These receptors all come from a man aged 18 to 35 in good health. Some clones in this sample may be carry-over from other donors' samples.

This clone was observed once. The J gene is TRBJ2-1, the V gene TRBV27; 16 bases are a match to TRBD2. Germline V gene sequence: CDR1 MNHEY, CDR2 SMNVEV (reference sequence). V dropped 1 base and J dropped 1; count of bases not matched to a gene: 10. The CDR3 consists of 21 residues. CDR3 sequence (DNA): TGTGCCAGCAGTTTATGGGAGTGGGGACTAGCGGGAGGGCCATCCTACAATGAGCAGTTCTTC. Its protein is CASSLWEWGLAGGPSYNEQFF.

Only one count was recorded for this clone. The chain carries TRBV7-2 and TRBJ2-3; D unresolved. With 3 bases removed from V and 4 bases from J, the gap between germline ends came to 20 bases. The CDR3 loop spans 17 amino acids. The germline V gene encodes CDR1 SGHTA and CDR2 FQGNSA. The CDR3 sequence: CASSFLGIGSVADTQYF. The CDR3 coding sequence is TGTGCCAGCAGCTTCTTGGGGATTGGATCGGTTGCAGATACGCAGTATTTT.

The genes are TRBV7-2 and TRBJ2-1; 9 bases match TRBD2. This CDR3 has 16 residues. V lost 0 bases and J lost 6; bases outside the gene matches: 6. Germline V gives CDR1 SGHTA, CDR2 FQGNSA. The CDR3 DNA reads as TGTGCCAGCAGCTTAGCGATGGCGGGAGGGCGCAATGAGCAGTTCTTC. Its protein product is CASSLAMAGGRNEQFF.

V is TRBV6-1 and J is TRBJ1-1, with D hard to call. The V end was cut by 3 bases, the J end by 10 bases, with 15 bases between. Per the germline V gene, CDR1 is MNHNS and CDR2 is SASEGT. The CDR3 consists of 13 residues. CDR3 sequence: CASSDVFWVRAFF. Here the CDR3 DNA reads TGTGCCAGCAGTGACGTATTTTGGGTAAGAGCTTTCTTT.

The V call is TRBV7-8, the J call TRBJ2-7; D is undetermined. CDR3 length: 11 amino acids. V dropped 5 bases and J dropped 7 bases, with 9 bases sitting between them. Germline values: CDR1 SGHVS, CDR2 FQNEAQ. CDR3 amino acids: CASSVDAEQYF. Here the CDR3 DNA reads TGTGCCAGCAGCGTCGACGCTGAGCAGTACTTC.

This chain connects TRBV2 to TRBJ1-4; TRBD1 might be the D (6 bases). From germline, CDR1 is SNHLY and CDR2 FYNNEI. This CDR3 spans 14 amino acids. The germline V and J ends were trimmed by 1 base and 6 bases, with 9 bases remaining between them. The CDR3 loop reads CASSEDRVDEKLFF. The CDR3, as DNA: TGTGCCAGCAGTGAAGACAGGGTCGATGAAAAACTGTTTTTT.

The chain employs TRBV7-9 and TRBJ2-7, with 10 bases that match TRBD1. The CDR3 totals 15 residues. Trimming removed 4 bases from V and 4 bases from J; junction bases left unmatched: 7. Looked up from germline, CDR1 is SEHNR and CDR2 is FQNEAQ (reference sequence). DNA for the CDR3: TGTGCCAGCAGCTCAGTGACAGGGGGCAGGTACGAGCAGTACTTC. Amino acid sequence: CASSSVTGGRYEQYF. The entire variable domain, with the rest obtained from reference TRBV7-9 and TRBJ2-7, is as follows: DTGVSQNPRHKITKRGQNVTFRCDPISEHNRLYWYRQTLGQGPEFLTYFQNEAQLEKSRLLSDRFSAERPKGSFSTLEIQRTEQGDSAMYLCASSSVTGGRYEQYFGPGTRLTVT.

The genes are TRBV14 and TRBJ2-1; the match to TRBD2 covers 15 bases. V gave up 4 bases and J gave up 6 bases; unmatched junction bases: 10. Germline V lookup: CDR1 SGHDN, CDR2 FVKESK. This CDR3 has 18 residues. The DNA of the CDR3 is TGTGCCAGCAGCCTCCTGGGACTAGCGGGAGGTCGGGCCAATGAGCAGTTCTTC. Its protein product is CASSLLGLAGGRANEQFF.

The V call is TRBV6-1, the J call TRBJ1-2; 11 bases match TRBD1. Germline loops: CDR1 MNHNS, CDR2 SASEGT. V was pared by 4 bases and J by 5 bases, with 3 bases of the junction left unmatched. CDR3 length equals 14 residues. The CDR3: CASSVGQGAYGYTF. The CDR3 region has the DNA TGTGCCAGCAGTGTAGGACAGGGGGCGTATGGCTACACCTTC.

Concerning this clone itself: A much larger clone lies one base from this, so it may be a read error. The chain is built from TRBV13 and TRBJ1-1; 10 bases match TRBD1. The ends lost 3 bases at V and 5 bases at J; junction bases unmatched: 0. CDR3 size: 13 residues. The germline V gene has CDR1 PRHDT and CDR2 FYEKMQ (reference sequence). CDR3 residues: CASSLDRGTEAFF. Written as DNA, the CDR3 is TGTGCCAGCAGCTTGGACAGGGGGACTGAAGCTTTCTTT.

The rearrangement uses TRBV29-1 and TRBJ1-2, with a tentative D call TRBD1 (5 bases). The CDR3 is made up of 12 amino acids. Germline V gene lookup returns CDR1 SQVTM and CDR2 ANQGSEA. V gave up 4 bases and J gave up 6 bases, with 12 bases separating them. The CDR3: CSVGSGRHGYTF. DNA for the CDR3: TGCAGCGTTGGGTCAGGGCGACATGGCTACACCTTC.

The genes are TRBV2 and TRBJ1-6, with a tentative D call TRBD1 (5 bases). The CDR3 runs 14 residues. The V gene lost 6 bases and the J gene lost 4 bases, with 10 bases spanning the gap. Germline V gene lookup returns CDR1 SNHLY and CDR2 FYNNEI. CDR3 sequence (DNA): TGTGCCAGCAGCCCGGCAGGGTATAATTCACCCCTCCACTTT. Translated: CASSPAGYNSPLHF. Together with reference TRBV2 and TRBJ1-6, the CDR3 gives the full variable domain: EPEVTQTPSHQVTQMGQEVILRCVPISNHLYFYWYRQILGQKVEFLVSFYNNEISEKSEIFDDQFSVERPDGSNFTLKIRSTKLEDSAMYFCASSPAGYNSPLHFGNGTRLTVT.

This rearrangement joins TRBV6-1 to TRBJ1-1; TRBD1 is a possible D gene (6 bases). Deletions cut 2 bases from V and 3 bases from J, with 7 bases between. The CDR3 totals 13 residues. From germline, CDR1 is MNHNS and CDR2 SASEGT. The CDR3 DNA reads as TGTGCCAGCAGTGAAAGGGGGGACACTGAAGCTTTCTTT. It specifies CASSERGDTEAFF.

Concerning this clone itself: The sample contains more than one DNA sequence encoding this CDR3. The chain combines TRBV28 with TRBJ2-1; the D is unclear. The CDR3 consists of 12 residues. Trimming cost V 5 bases and J 2 bases, with 4 bases left between them. Germline CDR1 and CDR2: MDHEN and SYDVKM. The chain's CDR3 is CASSGAYNEQFF. As DNA, the CDR3 is TGTGCCAGCAGTGGAGCCTACAATGAGCAGTTCTTC.

A single count supports this clone. The chain carries TRBV5-6 and TRBJ2-1, with 8 bases fitting TRBD2. Germline CDR1 reads SGHDT; CDR2 reads YYEEEE. The CDR3 has 19 residues. The ends lost 3 bases at V and 6 bases at J; junction bases unmatched: 20. The CDR3: CASSSLRSRWQREINEQFF. CDR3 DNA: TGTGCCAGCAGCTCTTTGAGGTCTCGGTGGCAGCGGGAGATCAATGAGCAGTTCTTC.

This chain connects TRBV7-9 to TRBJ2-7; no clear D. Germline loops: CDR1 SEHNR, CDR2 FQNEAQ (reference sequence). The CDR3 has 14 residues. V dropped 5 bases and J dropped 4 bases, with 15 bases sitting between them. CDR3 protein: CASSRALVGYEQYF. CDR3 bases: TGTGCCAGCAGCAGGGCGCTGGTAGGGTACGAGCAGTACTTC.

The rearrangement uses TRBV18 and TRBJ2-7; TRBD2 matches at 8 bases. Per germline, CDR1 KGHSH and CDR2 LQKENI. The CDR3 has 15 residues. V dropped 6 bases and J dropped 6; count of bases not matched to a gene: 13. The DNA for the CDR3 is TGTGCCAGCTCGCAAAGCGGGGGCCATACCGGCGAGCAGTACTTC. Amino acid sequence: CASSQSGGHTGEQYF.

This clone is a singleton in its sample. The chain carries TRBV2 and TRBJ2-3; a weak D match, TRBD2 (6 bases). This CDR3 has 13 amino acids. Germline V gene data show CDR1 as SNHLY and CDR2 as FYNNEI. Trimming pared 2 bases from V and 10 bases from J, leaving 13 bases between. The CDR3 DNA follows: TGTGCCAGCAGTGAATATCTAGCGCTCGCGCAGTATTTT. Its protein product is CASSEYLALAQYF.

The chain uses TRBV5-1 and TRBJ1-1; TRBD1 agrees at 7 bases. Germline V gives CDR1 SGHRS, CDR2 YFSETQ. Trimming removed 4 bases from V and 1 base from J; junction bases left unmatched: 7. This CDR3 comprises 15 residues. CDR3 DNA: TGCGCCAGCAGCCAACCCGGACAGGCGAACACTGAAGCTTTCTTT. Translation gives CASSQPGQANTEAFF.

The rearrangement links TRBV28 to TRBJ1-4; TRBD1 agrees at 8 bases. Germline-derived CDR1 and CDR2 are MDHEN and SYDVKM. The CDR3 has 14 residues. With V trimmed by 3 bases and J by 8 bases, 5 bases remained unmatched. CDR3 nucleotides: TGTGCCAGCAGTTTCGACAGGGGAGACGAAAAACTGTTTTTT. Translated, it gives CASSFDRGDEKLFF.

This chain uses TRBV4-1 with TRBJ2-1, with no clear D. This CDR3 has 14 amino acids. CDR1 is MGHRA and CDR2 is YSYEKL in the germline V gene. V gave up 0 bases and J gave up 8 bases, with 11 bases separating them. As DNA, the CDR3 is TGCGCCAGCAGCCAAGACTTGGGTTTCCATGAGCAGTTCTTC. Translated, it gives CASSQDLGFHEQFF.